Sequencing of this T cell receptor (beta chain) was carried out in a study of blood T cell repertoires in COVID-19 (dated by TCRdb to about 2020). Regarding the study in general: The collaborator samples originated in the United States, Italy and Spain and spanned the acute and convalescent phases of COVID-19. The material from the prospective study consisted of cDNA or gDNA derived from T cells, B-cell-depleted T cells, or PBMCs. The dataset comprised deeply sampled blood TCRbeta repertoires from subjects exposed to, actively infected with, or recovered from COVID-19. A freely available public database, intended as a resource for researchers studying the immune response to SARS-CoV-2, is where the repertoires were released. Samples were obtained from the ongoing ImmuneRACE study (first 160 participants) and from over a thousand subjects provided by 6 global collaborators. Sample metadata almost always included a de-identified subject ID, COVID-19 status, age in years and sex. Where available, HLA class I and class II types were obtained from metadata supplied by the sample provider rather than from assay-based typing. General findings and caveats noted by the study authors: How much clinical and demographic metadata was included differed by source and by participant, and the metadata was provided uncurated.

This clone was observed a handful of times. Its target antigen remains unknown. No much larger clone exists at a distance of one base, and base qualities are not known. Participants in the prospective study were aged roughly 18 to 100 years, lived in approximately 26 United States geographic areas, and enrolled through a virtual design. In the prospective study, cohorts were assigned on the basis of participant-reported clinical history obtained from a screening survey and a study questionnaire. Recovered participants in ImmuneRACE Cohort 3 were defined as having two consecutive negative NP/OP PCR tests, clearance from a healthcare professional, or resolution of symptoms. Each participant in the prospective study had whole blood, serum and a nasopharyngeal or oropharyngeal swab collected by mobile phlebotomists. Over a roughly two-month period, participants in the prospective study had the option of providing additional blood draws and questionnaires. Before DNA extraction, blood samples from the prospective study were shipped at room temperature or frozen.

TCRbeta CDR3 regions were amplified from genomic DNA by means of the immunoSEQ Assay, a bias-controlled multiplex PCR. In the paper's pipeline: Within the assay, amplification of reference gene primers was used to estimate how many nucleated cells each sample contained. Sequence reads were collapsed and filtered to measure the absolute abundance of every unique TCRbeta CDR3 rearrangement. For each sample, productive Simpson clonality was calculated by taking the square root of Simpson's diversity index across productive rearrangements. TCRdb mirrors the immuneACCESS table, restricted to in-frame sequences. Some clones are absent from its copies; in checked studies, under half trace to an unresolved V gene, and the reason for the others is unknown. That table is the source of V, J and clone size, and D and trimming were worked out from the DNA. Across this sample there are 240,000 or so clones, with 86% seen only once. The ten largest make up roughly 2% of the sample.

Sequenced material: PBMCs or T cells enriched from blood (not recorded which). The source of this sequence is a woman in her forties or fifties who had recovered from COVID-19.

The DNA is TGTGCCAGCAGCGCCGGGACAGCAACGCAGCAGTACTTC. Its protein is CASSAGTATQQYF. The chain is made from TRBV2 and TRBJ2-7; TRBD1 lines up with 7 middle nucleotides. Including cysteine and phenylalanine, the CDR3 has 13 amino acids. The CDR3 DNA has 39 bases and is translated from base 1. CDR1 SNHLY and CDR2 FYNNEI were looked up in the germline V gene. The germline V end is reduced by 6 bases and the J end by 8 bases; junction bases left unmatched: 10. The CDR3 plus the reference TRBV2 and TRBJ2-7 genes for the other parts give the full variable domain: EPEVTQTPSHQVTQMGQEVILRCVPISNHLYFYWYRQILGQKVEFLVSFYNNEISEKSEIFDDQFSVERPDGSNFTLKIRSTKLEDSAMYFCASSAGTATQQYFGPGTRLTVT.